The rows below give T cell receptor beta chains drawn from one sample of a study of blood T cell repertoires in COVID-19. Here immunoSEQ multiplex PCR was the method, and the copy in TCRdb shows in-frame clones only, minus some. The sample lists roughly 160,000 clones; just over 85% were seen once. The material sequenced was peripheral blood. These receptors were taken from a man aged 55 to 70 with acute or convalescent COVID-19. The conserved cysteine and the conserved F or W are not part of the CDR3 here.

J,V,CDR3
TRBJ2-1,TRBV7-3,ASSLEREGAQF
TRBJ2-5,TRBV9,ASSVGLTVETQY
TRBJ1-1,TRBV2,ASSWTGANTEAF
TRBJ2-1,TRBV5-5,ASSPTSGSYNEQF
TRBJ1-2,TRBV9,ASTYLMEGENGYT
TRBJ1-5,TRBV15,ATSSDSNQPQH
TRBJ1-2,TRBV13,ASSLGPLRKYGYT
TRBJ2-1,TRBV29-1,SVDGNNEQF
TRBJ2-7,TRBV7-8,ASSLTYSGRASEQY
TRBJ1-6,TRBV18,ASSSTGTGDSPLH
TRBJ2-2,TRBV10-3,ATETGNTGELF
TRBJ1-2,TRBV7-8,ASSPGTTHGYT
TRBJ2-1,TRBV18,ASSPQTSGSGF
TRBJ1-2,TRBV10-2,ASLPPTGGGYT
TRBJ1-2,TRBV19,ASSSGQYYGYT
TRBJ1-1,TRBV28,ASSRDRYTEAF
TRBJ1-2,TRBV28,ASSLGTAYGYT
TRBJ1-6,TRBV5-6,ASSLWTGGLESYNSPLH
TRBJ2-1,TRBV7-6,ASSLEVAASSYNEQF
TRBJ1-2,TRBV2,ASKGQAYGYT
TRBJ2-7,TRBV7-8,ASSFGLVYEQY
TRBJ2-3,TRBV28,ASSFLSWRAHGTDTQY
TRBJ1-2,TRBV28,ATTLGQTYGYT
TRBJ2-7,TRBV5-5,ASSTNRGQRNEQY
TRBJ2-6,TRBV9,ASSYQGLRYRTGANVLT
TRBJ2-7,TRBV5-1,ASSSGTGFSYEQY
TRBJ1-2,TRBV19,ASSHPGSYGYT
TRBJ1-5,TRBV19,ASVQGGSNQPQH
TRBJ1-6,TRBV6-5,ASSSTGNSPLH
TRBJ1-5,TRBV7-9,ASSFGTENQPQH
TRBJ1-1,TRBV28,ASRTGKTEAF
TRBJ1-2,TRBV28,ASSLQEYGYT
TRBJ1-6,TRBV6-5,ASSSRVSPLS
TRBJ2-1,TRBV11-3,ASSLRSGDYNEQF
TRBJ1-2,TRBV28,ASSLVGTGGGYT
TRBJ2-7,TRBV28,ASSFRDSREQY
TRBJ2-7,TRBV6-6,ASSRSTGLSYEQY
TRBJ2-5,TRBV6-5,ASSYSQETQY
TRBJ1-4,TRBV9,ASSAEGVTNEKLF
TRBJ1-2,TRBV15,ATSRARTGEVYGYT
TRBJ2-5,TRBV3-1/TRBV3-2,ASSQGVLRGQETQY
TRBJ1-1,TRBV5-1,ASSLDRANTEAF
TRBJ1-6,TRBV27,ATGIYNSPLH
TRBJ2-5,TRBV30,AWSVRVRETQY
TRBJ1-3,TRBV16,ASSQKDRGAGNTIY